These 11 T cell receptor beta chains came from one sample sequenced in a study of blood T cell repertoires in COVID-19. TCRdb's table, derived via immunoSEQ multiplex PCR, lists solely in-frame clones and lacks some. The sample yields a few hundred thousand clones, roughly nine tenths seen once. The source material was peripheral blood. The source of these receptors is a man aged 18 to 29 with active or convalescent COVID-19.

The chain combines TRBV29-1 with TRBJ2-5, with 7 positions matching TRBD2. CDR1 is SQVTM and CDR2 is ANQGSEA in the germline V gene. This CDR3 is 13 amino acids long. V lost 7 bases, J lost 2 bases, and 7 bases stayed unmatched. The CDR3 loop is CSARTGGQETQYF. As DNA, the CDR3 is TGCAGCGCCCGGACGGGGGGACAAGAGACCCAGTACTTC. The full variable domain, in which reference TRBV29-1 and TRBJ2-5 provide the parts outside the CDR3, is SAVISQKPSRDICQRGTSLTIQCQVDSQVTMMFWYRQQPGQSLTLIATANQGSEATYESGFVIDKFPISRPNLTFSTLTVSNMSPEDSSIYLCSARTGGQETQYFGPGTRLLVL.

This chain's CDR3 is CASSDDRGSYEQYF. The DNA of the CDR3 is TGTGCCAGCAGCGACGACAGGGGCTCCTACGAGCAGTACTTC. This rearrangement joins TRBV2 to TRBJ2-7, with 8 nucleotides matching TRBD1. V dropped 6 bases and J dropped 0; count of bases not matched to a gene: 4. Per the germline V gene, CDR1 is SNHLY and CDR2 is FYNNEI. The CDR3 contains 14 residues.

This chain links TRBV6-5 with TRBJ1-1; D is undetermined. Trimming stripped 6 bases from V and 0 bases from J, with 14 bases between. CDR3 length: 15 amino acids. Germline V lookup: CDR1 MNHEY, CDR2 SVGAGI. The CDR3 protein is CASSSLEVLNTEAFF. The CDR3 bases are TGTGCCAGCAGCTCGCTAGAGGTTCTGAACACTGAAGCTTTCTTT.

The chain is built from TRBV3-1 (or the pseudogene TRBV3-2) and TRBJ2-3; TRBD1 might be the D (6 bases). The CDR3 sequence is 12 residues long. The V gene's germline CDR1 is LGHDT and CDR2 YNNKEL (reference sequence). V lost 4 bases to trimming and J lost 6 bases, with 8 bases between them. The CDR3 DNA sequence: TGTGCCAGCAGCCTTGACAGGGATACGCAGTATTTT. This gives the protein CASSLDRDTQYF.

The V call is TRBV6-5, the J call TRBJ2-1; D unresolved. Trimming shortened V by 5 bases and J by 7 bases, and 9 bases separated the two germline ends. Per the germline V gene, CDR1 is MNHEY and CDR2 is SVGAGI. CDR3 length equals 12 residues. CDR3 sequence (DNA): TGTGCCAGCAGTATCGAGCCGAATGAGCAGTTCTTC. It codes for CASSIEPNEQFF.

V and J are TRBV5-4 and TRBJ1-2; D remains unclear. This CDR3 comprises 14 residues. V was trimmed by 4 bases and J by 4 bases, leaving 14 bases between them. Germline CDR1 is SGHNT and CDR2 is YYREEE (reference sequence). In nucleotides, the CDR3 is TGTGCCAGCAGCGAAAATCGGGGTACCTATGGCTACACCTTC. Encoded protein: CASSENRGTYGYTF. The entire variable domain, with the rest obtained from reference TRBV5-4 and TRBJ1-2, is as follows: ETGVTQSPTHLIKTRGQQVTLRCSSQSGHNTVSWYQQALGQGPQFIFQYYREEENGRGNFPPRFSGLQFPNYSSELNVNALELDDSALYLCASSENRGTYGYTFGSGTRLTVV.

The chain recombines TRBV27 with TRBJ1-2; D remains unclear. Germline values: CDR1 MNHEY, CDR2 SMNVEV (reference sequence). Trimming shortened V by 10 bases and J by 5 bases, and 23 bases separated the two germline ends. The CDR3 is 15 amino acids. DNA of the CDR3: TGTGCCACCCGCCCCGTGGCGGGGTCTGGGTATGGCTACACCTTC. Translation gives CATRPVAGSGYGYTF.

This clone was seen just once. V usage is TRBV3-1 (or the pseudogene TRBV3-2) and J usage is TRBJ2-2; D might be TRBD2 (6 bases). V lost 3 bases and J lost 1, with 12 bases in between. The CDR3 consists of 16 residues. Germline loops: CDR1 LGHDT, CDR2 YNNKEL (reference sequence). CDR3 residues: CASSQGGRQNTGELFF. The CDR3 coding sequence is TGTGCCAGCAGCCAGGGAGGTAGACAGAACACCGGGGAGCTGTTTTTT.

This clone was recorded once. J is TRBJ1-3 and V is TRBV6-5; no clear D gene. Trimming pared 7 bases from V and 4 bases from J, leaving 8 bases between. Germline-derived CDR1 and CDR2 are MNHEY and SVGAGI. This CDR3 contains 12 residues. The CDR3 DNA reads TGTGCCAGCAAGGAGGTGGGAAACACCATATATTTT. As protein: CASKEVGNTIYF.

V gene TRBV9 combines with J gene TRBJ1-1, with D possibly being TRBD1 (5 bases). Germline V gene lookup returns CDR1 SGDLS and CDR2 YYNGEE. The CDR3 runs 14 residues. V dropped 6 bases and J dropped 1 base, with 13 bases sitting between them. This CDR3 is CASTKGWGNTEAFF. In DNA, the CDR3 is TGTGCCAGCACCAAGGGGTGGGGGAACACTGAAGCTTTCTTT.

The rearrangement uses TRBV6-6 and TRBJ2-6; tentative D call: TRBD1 (5 bases). This CDR3 has 18 amino acids. Germline V gives CDR1 MNHNY, CDR2 SVGAGI (reference sequence). Trimming took off 5 bases at V and 0 bases at J, with 17 bases between the two ends. This CDR3 reads CASSPSPAGLSGANVLTF. The DNA for the CDR3 is TGTGCCAGCAGTCCGTCCCCGGCAGGGCTCTCTGGGGCCAACGTCCTGACTTTC.